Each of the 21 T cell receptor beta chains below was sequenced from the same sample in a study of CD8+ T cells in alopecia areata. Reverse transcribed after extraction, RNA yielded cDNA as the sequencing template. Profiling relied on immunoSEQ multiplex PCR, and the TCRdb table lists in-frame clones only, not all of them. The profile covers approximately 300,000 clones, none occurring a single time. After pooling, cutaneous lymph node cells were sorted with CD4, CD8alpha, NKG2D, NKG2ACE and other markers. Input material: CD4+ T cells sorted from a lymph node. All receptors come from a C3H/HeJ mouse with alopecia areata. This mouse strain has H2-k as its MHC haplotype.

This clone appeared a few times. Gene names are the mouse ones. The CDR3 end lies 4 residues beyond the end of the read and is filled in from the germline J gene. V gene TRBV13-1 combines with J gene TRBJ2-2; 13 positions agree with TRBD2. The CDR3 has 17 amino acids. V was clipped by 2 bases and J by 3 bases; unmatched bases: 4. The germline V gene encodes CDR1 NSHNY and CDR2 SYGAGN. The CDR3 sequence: CASSEGLGGRDTGQLYF. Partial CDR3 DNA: TGTGCCAGCAGTGAAGGACTGGGGGGGCGCGACACCGGG.

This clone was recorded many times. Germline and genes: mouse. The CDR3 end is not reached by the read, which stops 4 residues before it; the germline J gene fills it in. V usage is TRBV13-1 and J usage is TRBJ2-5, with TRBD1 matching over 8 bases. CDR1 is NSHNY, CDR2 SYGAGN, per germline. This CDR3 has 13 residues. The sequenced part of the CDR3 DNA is TGTGCCAGCAGTGGACAGGGGAGTGAC. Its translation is CASSGQGSD. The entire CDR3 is CASSGQGSDTQYF.

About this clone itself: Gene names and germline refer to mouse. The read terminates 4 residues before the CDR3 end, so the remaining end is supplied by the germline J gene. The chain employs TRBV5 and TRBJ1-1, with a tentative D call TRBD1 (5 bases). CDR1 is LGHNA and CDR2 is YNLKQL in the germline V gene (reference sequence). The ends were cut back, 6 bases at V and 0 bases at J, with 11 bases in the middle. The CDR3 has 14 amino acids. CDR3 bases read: TGTGCCAGCAGGGAGACAGCTGCAAACACA. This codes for CASRETAANT. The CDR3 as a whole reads CASRETAANTEVFF.

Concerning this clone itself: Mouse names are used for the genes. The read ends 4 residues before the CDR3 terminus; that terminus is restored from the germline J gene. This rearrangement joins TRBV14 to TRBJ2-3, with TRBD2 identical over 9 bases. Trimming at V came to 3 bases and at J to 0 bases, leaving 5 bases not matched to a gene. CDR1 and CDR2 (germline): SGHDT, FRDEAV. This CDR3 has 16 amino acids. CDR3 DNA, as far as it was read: TGTGCCAGCAGTTGGACTGGGGCCCTTAGTGCAGAA. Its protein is CASSWTGALSAE. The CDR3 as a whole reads CASSWTGALSAETLYF.

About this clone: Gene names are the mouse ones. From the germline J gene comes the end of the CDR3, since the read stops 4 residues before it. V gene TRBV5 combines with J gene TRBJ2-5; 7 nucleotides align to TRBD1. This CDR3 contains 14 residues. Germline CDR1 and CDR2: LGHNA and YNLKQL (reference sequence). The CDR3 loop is CASSQETGKDTQYF. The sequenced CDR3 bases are TGTGCCAGCAGCCAAGAGACAGGGAAAGAC.

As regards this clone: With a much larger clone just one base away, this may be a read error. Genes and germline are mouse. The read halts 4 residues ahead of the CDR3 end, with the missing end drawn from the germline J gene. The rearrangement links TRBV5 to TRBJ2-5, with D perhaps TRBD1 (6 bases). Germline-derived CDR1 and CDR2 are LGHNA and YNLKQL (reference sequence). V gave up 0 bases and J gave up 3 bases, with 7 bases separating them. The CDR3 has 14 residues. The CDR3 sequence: CASSQERGQDTQYF. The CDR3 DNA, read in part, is TGTGCCAGCAGCCAAGAGAGGGGGCAAGAC.

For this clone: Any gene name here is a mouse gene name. The CDR3 loop reads CASGDSGDTGQLYF. The DNA read from the CDR3 is TGTGCCAGCGGTGATTCTGGGGACACCGGG. The chain recombines TRBV13-2 with TRBJ2-2; maybe TRBD2 (6 bases). With the read ending 4 residues before the CDR3 end, the germline J gene is used to fill in that end. There are 14 residues in the CDR3. V dropped 1 base and J dropped 3 bases, with 7 bases sitting between them. CDR1 is NNHNN, CDR2 SYGAGS, per germline (reference sequence).

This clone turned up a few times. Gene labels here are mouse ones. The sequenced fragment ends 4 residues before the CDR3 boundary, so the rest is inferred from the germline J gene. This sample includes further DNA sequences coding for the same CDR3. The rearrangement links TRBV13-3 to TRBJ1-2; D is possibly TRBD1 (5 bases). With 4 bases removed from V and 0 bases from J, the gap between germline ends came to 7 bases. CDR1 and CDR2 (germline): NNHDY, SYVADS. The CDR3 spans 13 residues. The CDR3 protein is CASSRQPNSDYTF. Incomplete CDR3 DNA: TGTGCCAGCAGTCGACAGCCAAACTCC.

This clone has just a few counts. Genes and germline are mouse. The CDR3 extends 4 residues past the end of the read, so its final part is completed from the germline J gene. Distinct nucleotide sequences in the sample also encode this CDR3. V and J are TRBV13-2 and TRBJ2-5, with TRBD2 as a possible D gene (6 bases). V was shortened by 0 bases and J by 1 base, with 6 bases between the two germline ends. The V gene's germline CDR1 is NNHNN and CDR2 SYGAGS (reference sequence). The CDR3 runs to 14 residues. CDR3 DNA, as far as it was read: TGTGCCAGCGGTGATGTGGGGGACCAAGAC. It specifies CASGDVGDQD. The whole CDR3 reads CASGDVGDQDTQYF.

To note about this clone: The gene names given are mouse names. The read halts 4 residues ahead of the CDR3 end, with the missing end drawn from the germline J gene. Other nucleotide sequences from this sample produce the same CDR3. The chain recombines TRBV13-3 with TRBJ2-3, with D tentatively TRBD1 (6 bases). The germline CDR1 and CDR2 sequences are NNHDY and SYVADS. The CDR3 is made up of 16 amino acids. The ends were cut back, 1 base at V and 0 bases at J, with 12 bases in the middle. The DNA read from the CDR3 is TGTGCCAGCAGTGATCGCACAGGGTCTAGTGCAGAA. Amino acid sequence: CASSDRTGSSAE. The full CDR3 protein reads CASSDRTGSSAETLYF.

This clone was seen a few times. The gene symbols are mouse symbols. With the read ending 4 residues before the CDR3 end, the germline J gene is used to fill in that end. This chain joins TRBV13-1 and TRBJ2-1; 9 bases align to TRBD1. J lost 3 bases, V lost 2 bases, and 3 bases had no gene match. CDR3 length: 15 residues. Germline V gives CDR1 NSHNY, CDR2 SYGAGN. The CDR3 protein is CASSDRDRVYAEQFF. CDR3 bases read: TGTGCCAGCAGTGACAGGGACAGGGTCTATGCT.

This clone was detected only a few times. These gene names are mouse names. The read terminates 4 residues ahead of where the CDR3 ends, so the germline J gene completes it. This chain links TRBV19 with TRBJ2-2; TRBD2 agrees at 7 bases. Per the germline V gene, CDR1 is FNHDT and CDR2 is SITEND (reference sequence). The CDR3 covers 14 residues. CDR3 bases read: TGTGCCAGCAGTATACTCTGGGGGAACGGG. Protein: CASSILWGNG. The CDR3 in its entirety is CASSILWGNGQLYF. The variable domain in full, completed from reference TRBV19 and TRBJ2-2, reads GGIITQTPKFLIGQEGQKLTLKCQQNFNHDTMYWYRQDSGKGLRLIYYSITENDLQKGDLSEGYDASREKKSSFSLTVTSAQKNEMAVFLCASSILWGNGQLYFGEGSKLTVL.

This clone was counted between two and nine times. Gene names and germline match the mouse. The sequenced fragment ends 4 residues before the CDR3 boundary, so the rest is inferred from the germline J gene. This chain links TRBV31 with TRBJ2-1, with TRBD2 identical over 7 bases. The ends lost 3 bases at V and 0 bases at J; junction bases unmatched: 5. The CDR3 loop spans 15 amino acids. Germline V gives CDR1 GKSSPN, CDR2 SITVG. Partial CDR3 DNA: TGTGCCTGGAGACCCCTGGGGGATAACTATGCT. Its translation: CAWRPLGDNYA. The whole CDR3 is CAWRPLGDNYAEQFF.

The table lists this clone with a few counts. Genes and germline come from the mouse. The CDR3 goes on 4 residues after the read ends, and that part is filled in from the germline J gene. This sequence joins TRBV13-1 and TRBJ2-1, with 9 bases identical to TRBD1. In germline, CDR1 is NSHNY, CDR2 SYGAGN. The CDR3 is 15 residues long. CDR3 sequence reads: CASSDRDRVLAEQFF. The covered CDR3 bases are TGTGCCAGCAGTGACCGGGACAGGGTCTTGGCT.

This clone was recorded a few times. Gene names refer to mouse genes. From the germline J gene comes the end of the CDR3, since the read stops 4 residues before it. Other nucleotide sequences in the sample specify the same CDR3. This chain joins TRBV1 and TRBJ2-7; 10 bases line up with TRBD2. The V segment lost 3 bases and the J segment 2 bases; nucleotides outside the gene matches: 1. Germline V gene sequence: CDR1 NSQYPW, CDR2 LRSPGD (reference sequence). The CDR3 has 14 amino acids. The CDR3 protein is CTCSATGGAYEQYF. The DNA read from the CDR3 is TGCACCTGCAGTGCCACTGGGGGGGCCTAT. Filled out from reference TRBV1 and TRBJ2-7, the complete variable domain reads VTLLEQNPRWRLVPRGQAVNLRCILKNSQYPWMSWYQQDLQKQLQWLFTLRSPGDKEVKSLPGADYLATRVTDTELRLQVANMSQGRTLYCTCSATGGAYEQYFGPGTRLTVL.

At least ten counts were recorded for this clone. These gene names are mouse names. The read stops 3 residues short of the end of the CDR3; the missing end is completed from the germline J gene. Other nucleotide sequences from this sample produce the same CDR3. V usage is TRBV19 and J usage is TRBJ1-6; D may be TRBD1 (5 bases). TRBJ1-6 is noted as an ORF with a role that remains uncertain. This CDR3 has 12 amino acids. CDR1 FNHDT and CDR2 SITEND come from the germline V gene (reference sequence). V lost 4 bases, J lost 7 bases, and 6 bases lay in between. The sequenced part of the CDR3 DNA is TGTGCCAGCAGTCGACAGAATTCGCCC. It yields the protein CASSRQNSP. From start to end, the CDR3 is CASSRQNSPLYF.

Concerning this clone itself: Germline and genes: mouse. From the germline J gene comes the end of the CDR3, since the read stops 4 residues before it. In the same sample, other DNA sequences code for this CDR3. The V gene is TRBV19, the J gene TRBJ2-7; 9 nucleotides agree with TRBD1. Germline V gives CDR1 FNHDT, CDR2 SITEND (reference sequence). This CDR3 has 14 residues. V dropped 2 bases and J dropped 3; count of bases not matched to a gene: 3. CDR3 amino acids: CASSIRDRVYEQYF. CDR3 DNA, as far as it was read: TGTGCCAGCAGTATCCGGGACAGGGTCTAT.

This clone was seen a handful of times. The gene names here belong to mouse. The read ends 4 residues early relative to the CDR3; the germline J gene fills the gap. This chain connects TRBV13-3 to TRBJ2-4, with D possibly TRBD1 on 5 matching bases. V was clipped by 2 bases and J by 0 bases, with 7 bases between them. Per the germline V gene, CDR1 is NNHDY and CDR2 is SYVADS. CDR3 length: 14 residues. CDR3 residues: CASSETVSQNTLYF. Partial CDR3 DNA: TGTGCCAGCAGTGAGACAGTTAGTCAAAAC.

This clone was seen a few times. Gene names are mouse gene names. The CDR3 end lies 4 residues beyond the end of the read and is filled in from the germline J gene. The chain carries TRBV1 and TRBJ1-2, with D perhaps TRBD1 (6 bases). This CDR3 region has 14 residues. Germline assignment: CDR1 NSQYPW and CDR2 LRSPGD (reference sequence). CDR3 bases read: TGCACCTGCAGTGGTGGGGGGGGCGCGGAC. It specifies CTCSGGGGAD. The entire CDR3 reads CTCSGGGGADDYTF.

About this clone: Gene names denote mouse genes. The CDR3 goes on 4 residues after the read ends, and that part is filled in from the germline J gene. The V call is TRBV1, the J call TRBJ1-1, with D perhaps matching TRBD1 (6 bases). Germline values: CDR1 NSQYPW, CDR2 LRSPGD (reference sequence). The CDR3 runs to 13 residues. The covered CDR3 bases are TGCACCTGCAGTGTTGGGGGGGCGCGA. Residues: CTCSVGGAR. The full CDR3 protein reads CTCSVGGAREVFF.

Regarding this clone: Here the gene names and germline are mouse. The CDR3 DNA, read in part, is TGTGCCAGCAGTCCCTGGGGGTCTAGTGCAGAA. This translates into CASSPWGSSAE. The CDR3 reads in full as CASSPWGSSAETLYF. This rearrangement joins TRBV13-1 to TRBJ2-3; 7 bases are shared with TRBD2. The CDR3 goes on 4 residues after the read ends, and that part is filled in from the germline J gene. The CDR3 runs 15 residues. The V gene end was trimmed by 4 bases and the J gene end by 0 bases; junction bases not matched to a gene: 5. Germline values: CDR1 NSHNY, CDR2 SYGAGN.